A selection of T cell receptor beta chains follows, all from one sample in a study of T cells in Graves' hyperthyroidism and ophthalmopathy. A single record per CDR3 protein comes from TCRdb applying MiXCR to the multiplex PCR reads. Among hundreds of thousands of distinct CDR3 sequences, 40% to 55% were seen once, and the ten largest hold just under 8.5%. The specimen sequenced was peripheral blood or thyroid tissue (not recorded which). These receptors were taken from a woman under 30 with Graves' hyperthyroidism. The CDR3 runs from the conserved cysteine through the conserved F or W. Fields, in order: D gene, V gene, clone size, J gene, CDR3 DNA, CDR3 protein. A D gene is named only where the DNA matches it firmly. Clone sizes are given selectively: once, few, many, or a class where the clone is expanded.

-	TRBV24-1	-	TRBJ2-2	TGTGCCACCAGTGAGCGCGTCTATAGACGTGGGGAGCTGTTTTTT	CATSERVYRRGELFF
-	TRBV9	many	TRBJ1-5	TGTGCCAGCAGCGGGGACGACCTTAGCAATCAGCCCCAGCATTTT	CASSGDDLSNQPQHF
-	TRBV7-3	-	TRBJ1-1	TGTGCCAGCAGCTCACCGAGGGGACAGAACACTGAAGCTTTCTTT	CASSSPRGQNTEAFF
-	TRBV15	-	TRBJ1-5	TGTGCCACCAGCAGAGGGACGGTCTCCTACGAGCATTTT	CATSRGTVSYEHF
TRBD1	TRBV24-1	few	TRBJ2-6	TGTGCCACCAGTCGAGGACAGGGGGCGGGGGCCAACGTCCTGACTTTC	CATSRGQGAGANVLTF
-	TRBV7-2	many	TRBJ1-5	TGTGCCAGCAGCTACGGACAGACGGGTAGCAATCAGCCCCAGCATTTT	CASSYGQTGSNQPQHF
TRBD1	TRBV25-1	once	TRBJ1-2	TGTGCCAGCGTAGAGACAGGGGATGGCTACACCTTC	CASVETGDGYTF
TRBD1	TRBV29-1	-	TRBJ2-7	TGCAGCGTTGAAGTTCTTCGGACAGGGGGCGAATACGGGCAGTACTTC	CSVEVLRTGGEYGQYF
TRBD1	TRBV24-1	many	TRBJ2-7	TGTGCCACCAGTGATTCCGGGACAGACGAGCAGTACTTC	CATSDSGTDEQYF
TRBD2	TRBV7-2	-	TRBJ2-7	TGTGCCAGCAGCTTACGAGCGGGAGGGCCCTTTTCATACGAGCAGTACTTC	CASSLRAGGPFSYEQYF
TRBD2	TRBV25-1	-	TRBJ2-2	TGTGCCAGCAGCGCTATGACTAGCGGGAAGAGCACCGGGGAGCTGTTTTTT	CASSAMTSGKSTGELFF
-	TRBV20-1	-	TRBJ1-1	TGCAGTGCCAGACCTGGAGGCAGGGCGAACACTGAAGCTTTCTTT	CSARPGGRANTEAFF
-	TRBV25-1	-	TRBJ1-1	TGTGCCAGCAGTTGGACGGGCGGTTGGATAATGAACACTGAAGCTTTCTTT	CASSWTGGWIMNTEAFF
TRBD1	TRBV7-2	few	TRBJ2-7	TGTGCCAGCAGCCCCCGGGACAGGGCCTACGAGCAGTACTTC	CASSPRDRAYEQYF
-	TRBV5-1	-	TRBJ2-7	TGCGCCAGCAGCTCCCCTCTCTCCTACGAGCAGTACTTC	CASSSPLSYEQYF
-	TRBV25-1	-	TRBJ1-2	TGTGCCAGCGTAGAGCCGGGGCCTAACTACGGCTACACCTTC	CASVEPGPNYGYTF
-	TRBV10-2	-	TRBJ1-1	TGCGCCAGCAGTGAGTTGGCGGGGGGCTACACTGAAGCTTTCTTT	CASSELAGGYTEAFF
TRBD2	TRBV25-1	once	TRBJ2-2	TGTGCCAGCAGTAATGGGCTAGCGGGAAGTAGGGAGCTGTTTTTT	CASSNGLAGSRELFF
-	TRBV12-3/TRBV12-4	-	TRBJ2-7	TGTGCCAGCAGTTTAGACTTGAGTCAGTACTTC	CASSLDLSQYF
TRBD1	TRBV12-3/TRBV12-4	-	TRBJ2-2	TGTGCCAGCAGTTCCCAGACAGGGGGCGCTTGGACCGGGGAGCTGTTTTTT	CASSSQTGGAWTGELFF
-	TRBV15	-	TRBJ2-5	TGTGCCACCAGCAACCCCCTGGGGCAGGGGTGGGAGACCCAGTACTTC	CATSNPLGQGWETQYF
-	TRBV5-1	-	TRBJ1-1	TGCGCCAGCAGCTTGCCCTCTAAATGGACTGAAGCTTTCTTT	CASSLPSKWTEAFF
-	TRBV20-1	-	TRBJ1-4	TGCAGTGCTGTACAGGGTGAAAAACTGTTTTTT	CSAVQGEKLFF
-	TRBV14	once	TRBJ1-1	TGTGCCAGCAGCCCCGGGACGGCTTCAATGAACACTGAAGCTTTCTTT	CASSPGTASMNTEAFF
TRBD1	TRBV7-9	many	TRBJ2-5	TGTGCCAGCAGCTTGACAGGGCCTCCTAAAGAGACCCAGTACTTC	CASSLTGPPKETQYF
-	TRBV6-5	few	TRBJ1-5	TGTGCCAGCATGGTTGGTCAGAATCAGCCCCAGCATTTT	CASMVGQNQPQHF
-	TRBV2	-	TRBJ2-7	TGTGCCAGCACCCTAGGTGACTACGAGCAGTACTTC	CASTLGDYEQYF
TRBD1	TRBV10-1	-	TRBJ2-7	TGTGCCAGCAGTACGGACAGGGGTTGGAAAGAGCAGTACTTC	CASSTDRGWKEQYF
TRBD1	TRBV10-3	few	TRBJ1-4	TGTGCCATCAGTGGAGGGGACAGGGGAGCAACTAATGAAAAACTGTTTTTT	CAISGGDRGATNEKLFF
TRBD2	TRBV2	few	TRBJ2-7	TGTGCCAGCAGCTCCCAGGGACTAGCGGGAGTGTTCTACGAGCAGTACTTC	CASSSQGLAGVFYEQYF
TRBD1	TRBV18	-	TRBJ2-2	TGTGCCAGCTCACCTCGACAGGGGAGCACCGGGGAGCTGTTTTTT	CASSPRQGSTGELFF
TRBD1	TRBV2	-	TRBJ1-5	TGTGCCAGTAGCAAAGGGACAGAGGGGGACAATCAGCCCCAGCATTTT	CASSKGTEGDNQPQHF
-	TRBV5-1	few	TRBJ1-1	TGCGCCACAAAAGGAGGCTCGAACACTGAAGCTTTCTTT	CATKGGSNTEAFF
-	TRBV2	-	TRBJ1-4	TGTGCCAGCAGTGATATGGGGGTGGTTGAAAAACTGTTTTTT	CASSDMGVVEKLFF
TRBD1	TRBV15	-	TRBJ2-6	TGTGCCACCAGGGACAGGAGTGGGGCCAACGTCCTGACTTTC	CATRDRSGANVLTF
-	TRBV10-3	many	TRBJ2-5	TGTGCCATCAGTGTGGGGCCCGGAGAGACCCAGTACTTC	CAISVGPGETQYF
-	TRBV7-2	-	TRBJ1-1	TGTGCCAGCAGCCCGGGACCGCCGAACACTGAAGCTTTCTTT	CASSPGPPNTEAFF
TRBD1	TRBV2	-	TRBJ1-2	TGTGCCAGCAGTTTTGACAGGGCAGGCTATGGCTACACCTTC	CASSFDRAGYGYTF
TRBD1	TRBV10-3	few	TRBJ1-1	TGTGCCATCAGCAGAGTGCAGGGGGCTGTTGAAGCTTTCTTT	CAISRVQGAVEAFF
-	TRBV15	-	TRBJ2-2	TGTGCCACCAACCCGGGTTCCAACACCGGGGAGCTGTTTTTT	CATNPGSNTGELFF
-	TRBV7-8	-	TRBJ1-2	TGTGCCAGCAGCTTGGCAAGCGGTTCCTTCTATGGCTACACCTTC	CASSLASGSFYGYTF
TRBD1	TRBV29-1	-	TRBJ1-2	TGCAGGACGACAGGGGAGGGCTACACCTTC	CRTTGEGYTF
TRBD2	TRBV7-2	-	TRBJ2-6	TGTGCCAGCAGCGTCGTGGGAGGGACCAACGTCCTGACTTTC	CASSVVGGTNVLTF
TRBD1	TRBV2	few	TRBJ1-2	TGTGCCAGCAGTGAAAGGACAGGGGAATATGGCTACACCTTC	CASSERTGEYGYTF
-	TRBV19	many	TRBJ1-5	TGTGCCAGTTGCAGGGAGGGGACTCAGCCCCAGCATTTT	CASCREGTQPQHF
TRBD1	TRBV2	many	TRBJ1-1	TGTGCCAGCATCCTCACAGGGACAGGGAGAACTGAAGCTTTCTTT	CASILTGTGRTEAFF
-	TRBV6-4	-	TRBJ1-4	TGTGCCAGCAGCGACTCTGACACTTGGCTGTTTTTT	CASSDSDTWLFF